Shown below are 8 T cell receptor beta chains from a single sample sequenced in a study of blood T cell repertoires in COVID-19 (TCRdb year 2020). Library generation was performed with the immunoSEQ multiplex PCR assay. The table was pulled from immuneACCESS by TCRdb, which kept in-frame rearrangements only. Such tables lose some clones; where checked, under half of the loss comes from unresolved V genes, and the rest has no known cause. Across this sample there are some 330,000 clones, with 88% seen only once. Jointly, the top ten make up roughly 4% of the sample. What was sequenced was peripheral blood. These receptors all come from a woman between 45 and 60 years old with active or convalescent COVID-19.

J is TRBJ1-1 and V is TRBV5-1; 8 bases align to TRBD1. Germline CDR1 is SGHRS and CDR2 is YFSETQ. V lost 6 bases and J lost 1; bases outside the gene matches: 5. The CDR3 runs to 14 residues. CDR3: CASTGTGQNTEAFF. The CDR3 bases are TGCGCCAGCACCGGGACAGGTCAGAACACTGAAGCTTTCTTT.

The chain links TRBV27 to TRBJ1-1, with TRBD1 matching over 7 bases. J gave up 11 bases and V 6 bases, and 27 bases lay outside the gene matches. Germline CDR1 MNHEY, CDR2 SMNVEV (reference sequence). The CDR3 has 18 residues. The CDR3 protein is CASSRGRQGLIFGSGAFF. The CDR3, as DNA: TGTGCCAGCAGCAGAGGAAGACAGGGTTTGATTTTCGGGTCCGGGGCTTTCTTT.

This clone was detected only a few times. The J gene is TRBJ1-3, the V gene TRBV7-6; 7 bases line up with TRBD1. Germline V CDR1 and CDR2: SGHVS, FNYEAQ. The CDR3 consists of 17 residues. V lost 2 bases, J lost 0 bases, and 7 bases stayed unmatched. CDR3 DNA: TGTGCCAGCAGCTTACCCCAGGGGGTTAGCTCTGGAAACACCATATATTTT. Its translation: CASSLPQGVSSGNTIYF.

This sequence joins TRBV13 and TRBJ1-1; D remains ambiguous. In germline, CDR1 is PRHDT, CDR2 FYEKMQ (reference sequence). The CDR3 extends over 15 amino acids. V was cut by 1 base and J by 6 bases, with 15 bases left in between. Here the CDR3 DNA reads TGTGCCAGCAGCTTAGTGTCGGAGGACGGGGCTGAAGCTTTCTTT. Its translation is CASSLVSEDGAEAFF. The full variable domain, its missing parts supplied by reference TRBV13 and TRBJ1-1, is AAGVIQSPRHLIKEKRETATLKCYPIPRHDTVYWYQQGPGQDPQFLISFYEKMQSDKGSIPDRFSAQQFSDYHSELNMSSLELGDSALYFCASSLVSEDGAEAFFGQGTRLTVV.

The CDR3 protein is CASSSIDTGTSSYNEQFF. Here the CDR3 DNA reads TGTGCCAGCAGTTCCATCGATACCGGGACTAGTTCCTACAATGAGCAGTTCTTC. The rearrangement uses TRBV6-2 or TRBV6-3 and TRBJ2-1; 8 positions match TRBD2. This CDR3 has 18 amino acids. After removal of 4 bases from V and 1 base from J, the junction contained 12 bases not matched to a gene. Germline assignment: CDR1 MNHEY and CDR2 SVGEGT.

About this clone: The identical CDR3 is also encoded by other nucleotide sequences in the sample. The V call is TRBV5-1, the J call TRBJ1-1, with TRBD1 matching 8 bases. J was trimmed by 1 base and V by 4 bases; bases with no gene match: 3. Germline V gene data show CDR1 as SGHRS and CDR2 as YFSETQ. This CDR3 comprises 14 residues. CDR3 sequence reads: CASSPGTGNTEAFF. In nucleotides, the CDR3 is TGCGCCAGCAGCCCAGGGACAGGGAACACTGAAGCTTTCTTT.

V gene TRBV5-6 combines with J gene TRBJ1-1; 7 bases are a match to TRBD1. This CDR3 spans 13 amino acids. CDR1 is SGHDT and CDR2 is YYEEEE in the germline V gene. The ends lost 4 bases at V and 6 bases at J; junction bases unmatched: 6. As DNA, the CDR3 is TGTGCCAGCAGCATCCGACAGGGATCTGAAGCTTTCTTT. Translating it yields CASSIRQGSEAFF.

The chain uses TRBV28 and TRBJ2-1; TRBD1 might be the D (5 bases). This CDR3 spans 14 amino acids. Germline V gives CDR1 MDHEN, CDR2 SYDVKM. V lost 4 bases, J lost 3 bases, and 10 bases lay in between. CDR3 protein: CASSSMTDYNEQFF. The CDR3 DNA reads TGTGCCAGCAGTTCGATGACAGACTACAATGAGCAGTTCTTC.